This T cell receptor (beta chain) originates from a study of T-cell reconstitution after alpha-beta-depleted transplantation in children. Germline-derived CDR1 and CDR2 are SGHTS and YDEGEE. This CDR3 comprises 15 residues. Trimming stripped 4 bases from V and 0 bases from J, with 14 bases between. In this sample, this clonotype turned up a few times. Unique molecular identifiers featured in how the TCRbeta library was prepared. TCRdb passed the PCR reads through MiXCR, listing each CDR3 protein once. Of a few hundred thousand distinct CDR3 sequences detected, 20% appear once; the ten largest clones hold 3.5% to 4%.

The sample in question was PBMCs from the stem cell graft donor, obtained from the stem cell graft. The TCR was taken from a human donor who donated a stem cell graft to a child with acute myeloid leukemia. V usage is TRBV5-8 and J usage is TRBJ2-7; possibly TRBD1 for D (7 bases). The CDR3: CASSRGTEFSYEQYF. In DNA form, the CDR3 reads TGTGCCAGCAGCCGCGGGACAGAATTCTCCTACGAGCAGTACTTC.